Listed below are T cell receptor beta chains from one sample, sequenced in a study of siplizumab effects on memory and regulatory T cells. Assay used: immunoSEQ multiplex PCR; TCRdb lists only in-frame clones, some missing. The table lists 70,000 to 100,000 clones, approximately 93% of them singletons, with 6.5% to 8% in the top ten. Sequenced material: CD8+ T cells sorted from blood. The origin of the receptors is a human donor in good health. CDR3s include the opening cysteine and the closing phenylalanine or tryptophan. A D gene is named only where the DNA matches it firmly. The size entry is marked missing in some rows and otherwise reads once, few, many or a size class.

>TRBJ2-3|TRBD2|.|TRBV6-5
TGTGCCAGCACCTCACTAGCGGGGGGCACAGATACGCAGTATTTT
CASTSLAGGTDTQYF
>TRBJ2-1|.|.|TRBV5-4
TGTGCCAGCAGCTTGGTAGGGGACCCCCACAATGAGCAGTTCTTC
CASSLVGDPHNEQFF
>TRBJ2-2|.|.|TRBV6-5
TGTGCCAGCAGTTACGAGACCGACTTGAACACCGGGGAGCTGTTTTTT
CASSYETDLNTGELFF
>TRBJ1-4|.|.|TRBV4-2
TGTGCCAGCAGCCAAGAGGGCAGGGAGGGTGAAAAACTGTTTTTT
CASSQEGREGEKLFF
>TRBJ2-5|.|.|TRBV12-5
TGTGCTAGTGGGGAAAGGACAGCGGTTCAAGAGACCCAGTACTTC
CASGERTAVQETQYF
>TRBJ1-2|TRBD1|.|TRBV4-1
TGCGCCAGCAGCCCAAAAACAGGGGGCCTTGGCTACACCTTC
CASSPKTGGLGYTF
>TRBJ2-1|.|.|TRBV5-1
TGCGCCAGCAGCTTGGTGGTAGTACGACAGGCGCCCTCCTACAATGAGCAGTTCTTC
CASSLVVVRQAPSYNEQFF
>TRBJ1-5|TRBD1|once|TRBV5-1
TGCGCCAGCAGCCTGGGGACAGCTAGCAATCAGCCCCAGCATTTT
CASSLGTASNQPQHF
>TRBJ1-4|.|.|TRBV9
TGTGCCAGCAGCGTAGAAGCGGTTGGGGGACTAAATGAAAAACTGTTTTTT
CASSVEAVGGLNEKLFF
>TRBJ1-6|TRBD1|once|TRBV5-6
TGTGCCAGCAGCCTTTTCGGGACAGGCCATAATTCACCCCTCCACTTT
CASSLFGTGHNSPLHF
>TRBJ2-1|TRBD2|.|TRBV11-2
TGTGCCAGCAGCCGGGGACTAGCTATCTCGGAGGAGCAGTTCTTC
CASSRGLAISEEQFF
>TRBJ2-7|.|.|TRBV15
TGTGCCACCAGCAGAGCTACAGGGCCCCCTATTTACGAGCAGTACTTC
CATSRATGPPIYEQYF
>TRBJ2-7|TRBD1|.|TRBV27
TGTGCCAGCAGTCCTACAGGGGGGCTCTACGAGCAGTACTTC
CASSPTGGLYEQYF
>TRBJ2-1|TRBD2|.|TRBV27
TGTGCCAGCGTCGGACTAGCATACAATGAGCAGTTCTTC
CASVGLAYNEQFF
>TRBJ2-1|TRBD1|.|TRBV5-1
TGCGCCAGCAGCCCCGGGACAGGGTCCTACAATGAGCAGTTCTTC
CASSPGTGSYNEQFF
>TRBJ2-7|TRBD1|.|TRBV5-1
TGCGCCAGCAGCCCAGGGGGACAGCCCTACGAGCAGTACTTC
CASSPGGQPYEQYF
>TRBJ1-1|TRBD1|.|TRBV9
TGTGCCAGCAGCGCTACAGGGGCTGAAGCTTTCTTT
CASSATGAEAFF
>TRBJ2-3|TRBD2|.|TRBV9
TGTGCCAGCAGCGTTGGGGACTACACAGATACGCAGTATTTT
CASSVGDYTDTQYF
>TRBJ2-3|.|.|TRBV4-1
TGCGCCAGCAGCCAAGTACAACAGCAAGATACGCAGTATTTT
CASSQVQQQDTQYF
>TRBJ2-1|.|.|TRBV5-1
TGCGCCAGCAGCCCCGTGCCTGGGCAAGCTAGCAATGAGCAGTTCTTC
CASSPVPGQASNEQFF
>TRBJ2-5|TRBD2|.|TRBV5-1
TGCGCCAGCAGCTTGGTAGGTAGCGGGGGCCGACAAGAGACCCAGTACTTC
CASSLVGSGGRQETQYF
>TRBJ2-3|TRBD2|once|TRBV27
TGTGCCAGCAGCGCTCTGGGCGGGAGTTTGGATACGCAGTATTTT
CASSALGGSLDTQYF
>TRBJ2-3|.|.|TRBV7-3
TGTGCCAGCAGACTGAACCTAGAGGGCGCAGATACGCAGTATTTT
CASRLNLEGADTQYF
>TRBJ1-1|.|.|TRBV19
TGTGCCAGTAGTATCTCTGGGAACACTGAAGCTTTCTTT
CASSISGNTEAFF
>TRBJ1-1|TRBD1|.|TRBV5-6
TGTGCCAGCAGCTTGGCCGGTTCAGGGGGGAACACTGAAGCTTTCTTT
CASSLAGSGGNTEAFF